A single sample gave rise to the 7 T cell receptor beta chains below, sequenced in a study of blood T cell repertoires in COVID-19. Measured with immunoSEQ multiplex PCR; TCRdb has only the in-frame clones, and not every one. The sample shows about 80,000 clones, 82% of them seen only once. The sample consisted of peripheral blood. The receptor set was obtained from a man between 60 and 70 years old with acute or convalescent COVID-19.

The chain has TRBV28 and TRBJ2-3; the match to TRBD2 covers 9 bases. Looked up from germline, CDR1 is MDHEN and CDR2 is SYDVKM. There are 13 residues in the CDR3. V dropped 11 bases and J dropped 3; count of bases not matched to a gene: 6. The CDR3 loop is CAAGSGRTDTQYF. As DNA, the CDR3 is TGTGCCGCGGGGAGCGGGAGGACAGATACGCAGTATTTT.

The chain recombines TRBV19 with TRBJ1-1; 9 nucleotides match TRBD1. V was pared by 2 bases and J by 7 bases, with 11 bases of the junction left unmatched. The CDR3 length is 16 residues. Germline V CDR1 and CDR2: LNHDA, SQIVND (reference sequence). The CDR3 reads CASSISRGDRGDEAFF. DNA for the CDR3: TGTGCCAGTAGTATAAGTCGGGGAGACAGGGGGGATGAAGCTTTCTTT. Using reference TRBV19 and TRBJ1-1 for the parts outside the CDR3, the full variable domain is DGGITQSPKYLFRKEGQNVTLSCEQNLNHDAMYWYRQDPGQGLRLIYYSQIVNDFQKGDIAEGYSVSREKKESFPLTVTSAQKNPTAFYLCASSISRGDRGDEAFFGQGTRLTVV.

The chain combines TRBV10-1 with TRBJ1-2, with TRBD1 matching over 8 bases. This CDR3 region has 13 residues. Germline-derived CDR1 and CDR2 are WNHNN and SYGVQD (reference sequence). The junction had 6 bases not matched to a gene; V was cut back by 7 bases and J by 5 bases. The CDR3 protein is CASTKDRGYGYTF. CDR3 DNA: TGCGCCAGCACTAAAGACAGGGGTTATGGCTACACCTTC.

The chain couples TRBV12-3 or TRBV12-4 to TRBJ1-2; 7 positions match TRBD1. The ends lost 6 bases at V and 8 bases at J; junction bases unmatched: 9. The CDR3 extends over 13 amino acids. CDR3 region: CASRGQALWGYTF. As DNA, the CDR3 is TGTGCCAGCAGAGGACAGGCCCTGTGGGGCTACACCTTC.

Details on this clone: This specimen includes other DNA sequences encoding the same CDR3. The chain is built from TRBV7-2 and TRBJ2-3; no reliable D call. This CDR3 comprises 12 residues. The V gene lost 3 bases and the J gene lost 5 bases, with 6 bases spanning the gap. Germline-derived CDR1 and CDR2 are SGHTA and FQGNSA. CDR3 loop: CASSFRVDTQYF. CDR3 sequence (DNA): TGTGCCAGCAGCTTTAGAGTAGATACGCAGTATTTT.

The chain is built from TRBV3-1 (or the pseudogene TRBV3-2) and TRBJ1-2; possible D gene TRBD1, 6 bases. CDR1 is LGHDT and CDR2 is YNNKEL in the germline V gene (reference sequence). The germline V and J ends were trimmed by 10 bases and 8 bases, with 20 bases remaining between them. This CDR3 has 13 amino acids. The CDR3 sequence is CATFHREIRGYTF. In DNA, the CDR3 is TGTGCCACCTTCCACAGGGAAATAAGGGGCTACACCTTC.

V gene TRBV29-1 combines with J gene TRBJ2-2; 9 bases are a match to TRBD2. Germline trimming cut 7 bases from V and 1 base from J; bases unmatched to any gene: 7. The CDR3 covers 15 residues. Germline V gives CDR1 SQVTM, CDR2 ANQGSEA. CDR3 DNA sequence: TGCAGCGCCTCTAGCGGGACTGTGAACACCGGGGAGCTGTTTTTT. This translates into CSASSGTVNTGELFF.